The entry below gives a single T cell receptor (beta chain) sequence along with its context. Its antigen remains unidentified. The sample originates from a study of tumor and adjacent non-tumor tissue in lung cancer. Overall study: Patients comprised 12 adenocarcinoma, a couple of squamous cell carcinoma and 1 small cell lung cancer. Samples averaged roughly 4 million productive TCRbeta reads each.

This sample's RNA came from whole unsorted tissue. A modified ARM-PCR protocol with three rounds of nested PCR amplified TCRbeta. TCRdb redid the calling of the multiplex PCR reads with MiXCR, one entry per CDR3 protein. This sample carries 200,000 or so distinct CDR3 sequences, 60% to 75% of them seen once, and the ten largest clones take roughly a quarter. Whole-study results and caveats: Top 100 clones took a larger repertoire share in normal lung. Significantly higher TCR diversity was found in tumor than normal lung.

Germline-derived CDR1 and CDR2 are DFQATT and SNEGSKA (reference sequence). This CDR3 is 19 amino acids long. The V and J ends lost 6 bases and 7 bases, in that order; junction bases with no gene match: 25. Specimen: lung tumor tissue. The chain couples TRBV20-1 to TRBJ2-1; 9 bases are a match to TRBD2. The clonotype comes from a man aged 55-75 years with non-small cell lung cancer. The CDR3 reads CSAQSVHQSAGGPGNEQFF. The CDR3, as DNA: TGCAGTGCGCAATCGGTTCATCAATCGGCGGGAGGGCCTGGAAATGAGCAGTTCTTC.